This paragraph reports one T cell receptor beta chain. The antigen is undetermined. In the original analysis: Filtering differed because ImmunoSEQ produced junction-only sequences that carried no quality scores. Libraries were prepared by immunoSEQ multiplex PCR; TCRdb keeps only in-frame clonotypes and omits some of them. V and J calls and clone size are as listed in that table; D and trimming were resolved from the DNA. The sample shows about 980,000 clones, more than 75% of them seen only once. This record belongs to a study of shared clonotypes between healthy human individuals. Study information: Donors were a couple of women and three men aged 18 to 49. Broader study findings: A reduction in generation probabilities was seen for non-shared clonotypes relative to those shared by all four donors.

Germline CDR1 and CDR2: MNHEY and SVGAGI. This CDR3 spans 14 amino acids. V was cut by 5 bases and J by 1 base, with 11 bases left in between. Sequencing was performed on memory CD4+ T cells sorted from blood. As to subset: CD45RA-negative fraction. This chain links TRBV6-5 with TRBJ1-1; no definite D call. The sequence was collected from a man between 18 and 29 years old in good health. The CDR3 nucleotides are TGTGCCAGCAGTCCTCAGGTGGGGAACACTGAAGCTTTCTTT. Protein sequence: CASSPQVGNTEAFF.